A selection of T cell receptor beta chains follows, all from one sample in a study of Tregs in tolerant kidney transplant recipients. The assay was immunoSEQ multiplex PCR, and TCRdb's table has in-frame clones only and misses some. The sample contains 110,000 or so clones, around 87% of which appear only once. The source material was CD4+ T cells from blood, sampled before the transplant. These receptor sequences come from a human donor who received a combined kidney and bone marrow transplant. CDR3s include the opening cysteine and the closing phenylalanine or tryptophan. A D gene is named only where the DNA matches it firmly. Only some rows state a clone size, as once, few, many or a class for expanded clones.

j_gene: TRBJ2-7; v_gene: TRBV19; abundance: NA; d_gene: TRBD2; CDR3aa: CASSKGLGGYEQYF; CDR3nt: TGTGCCAGTAGTAAGGGACTAGGCGGGTACGAGCAGTACTTC
j_gene: TRBJ2-5; v_gene: TRBV5-1; abundance: once; d_gene: TRBD2; CDR3aa: CASSFGLAGETQYF; CDR3nt: TGCGCCAGCAGCTTCGGACTAGCCGGGGAGACCCAGTACTTC
j_gene: TRBJ1-5; v_gene: TRBV6-1; abundance: NA; d_gene: NA; CDR3aa: CASTAGGNQPQHF; CDR3nt: TGTGCCAGCACCGCGGGGGGGAATCAGCCCCAGCATTTT
j_gene: TRBJ2-7; v_gene: TRBV15; abundance: NA; d_gene: NA; CDR3aa: CATSRDGGARSYEQYF; CDR3nt: TGTGCCACCAGCAGAGATGGGGGGGCGCGGTCCTACGAGCAGTACTTC
j_gene: TRBJ1-2; v_gene: TRBV10-3; abundance: NA; d_gene: NA; CDR3aa: CAISEGHRDYGYTF; CDR3nt: TGTGCCATCAGTGAGGGCCACAGGGATTATGGCTACACCTTC
j_gene: TRBJ1-2; v_gene: TRBV11-2; abundance: few; d_gene: NA; CDR3aa: CASSQTGEYGYTF; CDR3nt: TGTGCCAGCAGCCAAACAGGAGAGTATGGCTACACCTTC
j_gene: TRBJ1-3; v_gene: TRBV14; abundance: once; d_gene: TRBD1; CDR3aa: CASSLQGGGGNTIYF; CDR3nt: TGTGCCAGCAGCCTCCAGGGGGGAGGTGGAAACACCATATATTTT
j_gene: TRBJ2-1; v_gene: TRBV6-4; abundance: NA; d_gene: NA; CDR3aa: CASSDMRTEPYNEQFF; CDR3nt: TGTGCCAGCAGTGATATGCGGACAGAACCCTACAATGAGCAGTTCTTC
j_gene: TRBJ2-1; v_gene: TRBV28; abundance: NA; d_gene: NA; CDR3aa: CASSSSGFYNEQFF; CDR3nt: TGTGCCAGCAGCTCCAGCGGATTCTACAATGAGCAGTTCTTC
j_gene: TRBJ2-7; v_gene: TRBV29-1; abundance: NA; d_gene: NA; CDR3aa: CSVGRVSSYEQYF; CDR3nt: TGCAGTGTGGGTCGGGTCAGCTCCTACGAGCAGTACTTC
j_gene: TRBJ1-2; v_gene: TRBV4-1; abundance: few; d_gene: TRBD1; CDR3aa: CASSQDGDRGHYGYTF; CDR3nt: TGCGCCAGCAGCCAAGATGGGGACAGGGGGCACTATGGCTACACCTTC
j_gene: TRBJ2-5; v_gene: TRBV7-2; abundance: once; d_gene: NA; CDR3aa: CASSLAFRQETQYF; CDR3nt: TGTGCCAGCAGCTTAGCCTTTCGGCAAGAGACCCAGTACTTC
j_gene: TRBJ2-7; v_gene: TRBV4-1; abundance: NA; d_gene: TRBD2; CDR3aa: CASSQVLSGGSGGGEQYF; CDR3nt: TGCGCCAGCAGCCAAGTTCTTAGCGGGGGTTCGGGGGGTGGCGAGCAGTACTTC
j_gene: TRBJ2-7; v_gene: TRBV6-5; abundance: once; d_gene: TRBD2; CDR3aa: CASRGGGRGHEQYF; CDR3nt: TGTGCCAGCAGGGGGGGAGGGAGGGGCCACGAGCAGTACTTC
j_gene: TRBJ2-3; v_gene: TRBV5-4; abundance: NA; d_gene: TRBD2; CDR3aa: CASSLAKREGQVGQYF; CDR3nt: TGTGCCAGCAGCTTGGCGAAGCGGGAGGGCCAGGTAGGACAGTATTTT
j_gene: TRBJ2-2; v_gene: TRBV7-2; abundance: few; d_gene: TRBD2; CDR3aa: CASTPGLAGRTSYTGELFF; CDR3nt: TGTGCCAGCACGCCGGGGCTAGCGGGACGAACGTCGTACACCGGGGAGCTGTTTTTT
j_gene: TRBJ2-7; v_gene: TRBV7-2; abundance: NA; d_gene: NA; CDR3aa: CASSLAAAYEQYF; CDR3nt: TGTGCCAGCAGCTTAGCCGCAGCCTACGAGCAGTACTTC
j_gene: TRBJ2-3; v_gene: TRBV18; abundance: NA; d_gene: TRBD1; CDR3aa: CASSRTGDEDTQYF; CDR3nt: TGTGCCAGCTCAAGGACAGGTGATGAAGATACGCAGTATTTT
j_gene: TRBJ1-1; v_gene: TRBV10-3; abundance: NA; d_gene: NA; CDR3aa: CAISESGHGNTEAFF; CDR3nt: TGTGCCATCAGTGAGTCGGGACATGGGAACACTGAAGCTTTCTTT
j_gene: TRBJ2-7; v_gene: TRBV5-4; abundance: NA; d_gene: TRBD1; CDR3aa: CASSYPGQGAYEQYF; CDR3nt: TGTGCCAGCAGCTACCCGGGACAGGGAGCCTACGAGCAGTACTTT
j_gene: TRBJ2-3; v_gene: TRBV25-1; abundance: NA; d_gene: TRBD2; CDR3aa: CASSGLANTDTQYF; CDR3nt: TGTGCCAGCTCGGGACTAGCGAACACAGATACGCAGTATTTT
j_gene: TRBJ2-7; v_gene: TRBV14; abundance: NA; d_gene: NA; CDR3aa: CASSPLAPYEQYF; CDR3nt: TGTGCCAGCAGCCCGCTGGCCCCCTACGAGCAGTACTTC
j_gene: TRBJ2-7; v_gene: TRBV9; abundance: NA; d_gene: TRBD1; CDR3aa: CASSPDRGSYEQYF; CDR3nt: TGTGCCAGCAGCCCAGACAGGGGTTCCTACGAGCAGTACTTC
j_gene: TRBJ2-7; v_gene: TRBV2; abundance: NA; d_gene: TRBD2; CDR3aa: CASSEAPAGATYEQYF; CDR3nt: TGTGCCAGCAGTGAAGCGCCAGCGGGGGCCACCTACGAGCAGTACTTC
j_gene: TRBJ2-7; v_gene: TRBV5-4; abundance: NA; d_gene: TRBD2; CDR3aa: CASSLDGGGAREQYF; CDR3nt: TGTGCCAGCAGCTTGGATGGCGGGGGGGCGCGGGAGCAGTACTTC
j_gene: TRBJ2-7; v_gene: TRBV6-6; abundance: NA; d_gene: TRBD1; CDR3aa: CASSYRDRGSYEQYF; CDR3nt: TGTGCCAGCAGTTACCGGGACAGGGGAAGCTACGAGCAGTACTTC
j_gene: TRBJ1-2; v_gene: TRBV5-1; abundance: NA; d_gene: NA; CDR3aa: CASSLEGHGYTF; CDR3nt: TGCGCCAGCAGCTTGGAGGGGCATGGCTACACCTTC
j_gene: TRBJ2-7; v_gene: TRBV5-5; abundance: NA; d_gene: TRBD1; CDR3aa: CASSSTGVYEQYF; CDR3nt: TGTGCCAGCAGCTCGACAGGGGTCTACGAGCAGTACTTC
j_gene: TRBJ2-7; v_gene: TRBV11-3; abundance: NA; d_gene: NA; CDR3aa: CASSLGSEYEQYF; CDR3nt: TGTGCCAGCAGCTTAGGAAGCGAGTACGAGCAGTACTTC
j_gene: TRBJ1-4; v_gene: TRBV7-9; abundance: NA; d_gene: NA; CDR3aa: CASTPGGPFAEKLFF; CDR3nt: TGTGCCAGCACCCCCGGCGGGCCCTTTGCGGAAAAACTGTTTTTT
j_gene: TRBJ1-3; v_gene: TRBV7-2; abundance: few; d_gene: TRBD1; CDR3aa: CASSSRDRPYGNTIYF; CDR3nt: TGTGCCAGCAGCTCCCGGGACAGGCCTTATGGAAACACCATATATTTT
j_gene: TRBJ2-3; v_gene: TRBV13; abundance: NA; d_gene: NA; CDR3aa: CASSTGGGSPSTDTQYF; CDR3nt: TGTGCCAGCAGCACAGGGGGGGGGTCGCCTAGCACAGATACGCAGTATTTT
j_gene: TRBJ2-5; v_gene: TRBV2; abundance: NA; d_gene: NA; CDR3aa: CASSVPFGEETQYF; CDR3nt: TGTGCCAGCAGTGTCCCCTTCGGTGAAGAGACCCAGTACTTC
j_gene: TRBJ1-1; v_gene: TRBV4-2; abundance: once; d_gene: TRBD1; CDR3aa: CASSQDRQGNTEAFF; CDR3nt: TGTGCCAGCAGCCAAGATCGACAGGGGAACACTGAAGCTTTCTTT
j_gene: TRBJ2-7; v_gene: TRBV15; abundance: NA; d_gene: TRBD1; CDR3aa: CATSREVRGSYEQYF; CDR3nt: TGTGCCACCAGCAGAGAGGTCAGGGGGTCCTACGAGCAGTACTTC